The 26 T cell receptor beta chains in this list originate from one sample, sequenced in a study of T cells after yellow fever vaccination. TCRdb redid the calling of the 5' RACE reads with MiXCR, one entry per CDR3 protein. Of 500,000 to 650,000 distinct CDR3 sequences in the sample, roughly 17% were seen once. The sample here was PBMCs, taken 5 days after the first yellow fever vaccination. The origin of the receptors is a man aged 18 to 29 who received the YFV17D yellow fever vaccine.

This clonotype was observed at least ten times. CDR3: CASSSGLAGEGDTQYF. CDR3 DNA: TGTGCCAGCAGTTCCGGACTAGCGGGGGAGGGGGATACGCAGTATTTT. This chain uses TRBV6-5 with TRBJ2-3, with 13 nucleotides matching TRBD2. CDR1 is MNHEY, CDR2 SVGAGI, per germline. J gave up 6 bases and V 4 bases, and 7 bases lay outside the gene matches. The CDR3 spans 16 residues.

The genes are TRBV27 and TRBJ2-3; 15 bases map to TRBD2. Germline assignment: CDR1 MNHEY and CDR2 SMNVEV (reference sequence). Trimming cost V 5 bases and J 1 base; bases outside gene matches: 10. The CDR3 spans 19 residues. As DNA, the CDR3 is TGTGCCAGCAGTCCGGGACTAGCGGGGGGATCGATGGGCACAGATACGCAGTATTTT. Residues: CASSPGLAGGSMGTDTQYF.

This clonotype was detected only a few times. The chain employs TRBV7-8 and TRBJ2-5; no reliable D call. Germline V gives CDR1 SGHVS, CDR2 FQNEAQ. Trimming removed 1 base at V and 5 bases at J, with 17 bases between. The CDR3 is 16 amino acids. CDR3 region: CASSLGGRSDGETQYF. CDR3 coding DNA: TGTGCCAGCAGCTTAGGCGGCCGATCTGATGGGGAGACCCAGTACTTC. Full variable domain (missing parts from reference TRBV7-8 and TRBJ2-5): GAGVSQSPRYKVAKRGQDVALRCDPISGHVSLFWYQQALGQGPEFLTYFQNEAQLDKSGLPSDRFFAERPEGSVSTLKIQRTQQEDSAVYLCASSLGGRSDGETQYFGPGTRLLVL.

This clonotype was observed a few times. The rearrangement joins TRBV15 to TRBJ2-7; D remains unclear. V lost 4 bases and J 0 bases, leaving 7 bases between the germline ends. The germline V gene has CDR1 LNHNV and CDR2 YYDKDF (reference sequence). The length of the CDR3 is 13 residues. The CDR3 reads CATSNGFSYEQYV. CDR3 coding DNA: TGTGCCACCAGCAACGGTTTCTCCTACGAGCAGTACGTC.

The V and J genes are TRBV7-9 and TRBJ2-3, with D possibly matching TRBD1 (6 bases). The germline V gene encodes CDR1 SEHNR and CDR2 FQNEAQ (reference sequence). The CDR3 has 17 amino acids. Trimming left V 3 bases short and J 2 bases short, with 18 bases between. The CDR3 reads CASSFLLDSLATDTQYF. The CDR3 nucleotides read TGTGCCAGCAGCTTTTTGCTGGACAGCCTTGCCACAGATACGCAGTATTTT.

Written as DNA, the CDR3 is TGCGCCAGCAGCCGGAACCCTACGAACACCGGGGAGCTGTTTTTT. Encoded protein: CASSRNPTNTGELFF. The chain uses TRBV5-1 and TRBJ2-2; D not resolved. Trimming removed 4 bases from V and 0 bases from J, with 10 bases in between. The germline CDR1 and CDR2 sequences are SGHRS and YFSETQ. CDR3 length: 15 amino acids.

The CDR3: CASSWGSSNQPQHF. CDR3 nucleotide sequence: TGTGCCAGCAGTTGGGGAAGTTCGAATCAGCCCCAGCATTTT. The V call is TRBV6-2 or TRBV6-3, the J call TRBJ1-5, with D uncertain. CDR1 is MNHEY and CDR2 is SVGEGT in the germline V gene. The CDR3 consists of 14 residues. The V end was cut by 4 bases, the J end by 4 bases, with 11 bases between.

This clonotype was detected once. The rearrangement uses TRBV7-3 and TRBJ2-5; the match to TRBD1 covers 9 bases. Germline CDR1 is SGHTA and CDR2 is FQGTGA. The V gene end was trimmed by 2 bases and the J gene end by 4 bases; junction bases not matched to a gene: 8. The CDR3 has 16 amino acids. The CDR3 DNA sequence: TGTGCCAGCAGCTTATCTTGGACAGGGGACGCAGAGACCCAGTACTTC. Protein sequence: CASSLSWTGDAETQYF. The whole variable domain, remainder taken from reference TRBV7-3 and TRBJ2-5, is GAGVSQTPSNKVTEKGKYVELRCDPISGHTALYWYRQSLGQGPEFLIYFQGTGAADDSGLPNDRFFAVRPEGSVSTLKIQRTERGDSAVYLCASSLSWTGDAETQYFGPGTRLLVL.

About this clonotype itself: A read error may produce the germline difference seen at one junction end. J is TRBJ2-3 and V is TRBV5-1; tentative D call: TRBD1 (5 bases). From germline, CDR1 is SGHRS and CDR2 YFSETQ. The CDR3 is 17 amino acids. The DNA for the CDR3 is TGCGCCAGCAGCTCCGGATCAGGGCTTTCGAGCACAGATACGCATTATTTT. It codes for CASSSGSGLSSTDTHYF.

The chain carries TRBV9 and TRBJ2-3; D perhaps matches TRBD2 (7 bases). The CDR3 is 16 amino acids. Trimming took 1 base from V and 1 from J, leaving 13 bases between them. Germline-derived CDR1 and CDR2 are SGDLS and YYNGEE. The CDR3 coding sequence is TGTGCCAGCAGCGTACAAGGGCGGGGGCGCACAGATACGCAGTATTTT. It is translated as CASSVQGRGRTDTQYF.

This clonotype was counted many times. CDR3 region: CASSAGAQETQYF. The CDR3 region has the DNA TGTGCCAGCAGCGCGGGGGCACAAGAGACCCAGTACTTC. The J gene is TRBJ2-5, the V gene TRBV7-3, with D perhaps matching TRBD2 (7 bases). The CDR3 contains 13 residues. V lost 5 bases and J 2 bases, leaving 9 bases between the germline ends. The germline V gene encodes CDR1 SGHTA and CDR2 FQGTGA.

This chain's CDR3 is CAISRGGVSTDTQYF. CDR3 bases: TGTGCCATCTCCCGGGGGGGGGTTAGCACAGATACGCAGTATTTT. The chain combines TRBV10-3 with TRBJ2-3; TRBD2 matches 8 bases. The CDR3 extends over 15 amino acids. The germline V gene encodes CDR1 ENHRY and CDR2 SYGVKD. V gave up 8 bases and J gave up 0 bases; unmatched junction bases: 7.

V usage is TRBV5-4 and J usage is TRBJ2-1; 7 positions agree with TRBD2. V shed 8 bases, J shed 0 bases, and the junction held 14 bases outside the gene matches. Per the germline V gene, CDR1 is SGHNT and CDR2 is YYREEE (reference sequence). The CDR3 runs to 17 residues. In DNA, the CDR3 is TGTGCCAGTGCAACCTGGAGCGGGGTGAGCTCCTACAATGAGCAGTTCTTC. It translates to CASATWSGVSSYNEQFF.

The V call is TRBV7-2, the J call TRBJ2-3; D perhaps matches TRBD2 (7 bases). Germline loops: CDR1 SGHTA, CDR2 FQGNSA. V dropped 2 bases and J dropped 2 bases, with 17 bases sitting between them. This CDR3 comprises 17 residues. The CDR3 reads CASSLSRRGALTDTQYF. Written as DNA, the CDR3 is TGTGCCAGCAGCTTAAGCAGACGGGGGGCCCTCACAGATACGCAGTATTTT.

A few counts support this clonotype. CDR3 coding DNA: TGTGCCAGCAGCTTAGTTACCCGGGAGACCCAGTACTTC. It encodes CASSLVTRETQYF. J is TRBJ2-5 and V is TRBV11-2; D is ambiguous. V dropped 1 base and J dropped 5 bases, with 8 bases sitting between them. This CDR3 is 13 amino acids long. Germline CDR1 is SGHAT and CDR2 is FQNNGV.

The rearrangement uses TRBV3-1 and TRBJ2-1, with 13 bases aligning to TRBD2. The V and J ends lost 4 bases and 2 bases, in that order; junction bases with no gene match: 5. Germline CDR1 is LGHDT and CDR2 is YNNKEL (reference sequence). CDR3 length: 17 residues. For the CDR3, the DNA is TGTGCCAGCAGCCGGACTAGCGGGGGAGGGACCTACAATGAGCAGTTCTTC. Its translation: CASSRTSGGGTYNEQFF.

This clonotype has a handful of counts. CDR3 nucleotide sequence: TGTGCCAGCAGCAGGGGACAGGGGCAGCCCCAGCATTTT. This translates into CASSRGQGQPQHF. V usage is TRBV7-9 and J usage is TRBJ1-5; TRBD1 matches 10 bases. The germline CDR1 and CDR2 sequences are SEHNR and FQNEAQ (reference sequence). V gave up 5 bases and J gave up 7 bases; unmatched junction bases: 2. This CDR3 contains 13 residues.

This clonotype was seen ten or more times. The V call is TRBV7-9, the J call TRBJ2-3, with 7 bases identical to TRBD1. The CDR3 is 15 amino acids. The trim removed 3 bases at V and 2 bases at J, leaving 5 bases unmatched. Germline V gives CDR1 SEHNR, CDR2 FQNEAQ (reference sequence). The CDR3 DNA sequence: TGTGCCAGCAGCTTTTCTGGACAGGCCACAGATACGCAGTATTTT. It encodes CASSFSGQATDTQYF.

The rearrangement links TRBV7-2 to TRBJ2-6; D is unclear. V lost 5 bases and J 4 bases, leaving 15 bases between the germline ends. The CDR3 is made up of 16 amino acids. In germline, CDR1 is SGHTA, CDR2 FQGNSA. The CDR3 nucleotides are TGTGCCAGCAGCCTAGGGCCTATCTCCGGGGCCAACGTCCTGACTTTC. Protein: CASSLGPISGANVLTF.

This clonotype was recorded at least ten times. This chain uses TRBV12-3 or TRBV12-4 with TRBJ2-7; weak D call: TRBD2 (5 bases). The CDR3 extends over 13 amino acids. Trimming left V 6 bases short and J 0 bases short, with 9 bases between. The CDR3 loop is CASRPGSSYEQYF. The CDR3 DNA reads as TGTGCCAGCAGGCCGGGAAGCTCCTACGAGCAGTACTTC.

This clonotype showed up just a few times. The chain combines TRBV5-1 with TRBJ2-2, with D tentatively TRBD2 (6 bases). Between the trimmed V and J ends, which lost 1 base and 4 bases, there was a span of 11 bases. The CDR3 contains 15 residues. Germline values: CDR1 SGHRS, CDR2 YFSETQ. The CDR3 sequence is CASSLWQGGTGELFF. DNA of the CDR3: TGCGCCAGCAGCTTGTGGCAGGGAGGCACCGGGGAGCTGTTTTTT.

This clonotype occurred a few times. The CDR3 reads CASSSMTGAGELFF. CDR3 nucleotide sequence: TGTGCCAGCAGCTCGATGACAGGGGCCGGGGAGCTGTTTTTT. This rearrangement joins TRBV7-6 to TRBJ2-2; TRBD1 matches 8 bases. J was trimmed by 6 bases and V by 4 bases; bases with no gene match: 4. CDR3 length: 14 residues. Looked up from germline, CDR1 is SGHVS and CDR2 is FNYEAQ.

The V gene is TRBV7-2, the J gene TRBJ2-7; D is uncertain. The CDR3 contains 13 residues. Trimming cost V 5 bases and J 6 bases, with 14 bases left between them. Germline V gene data show CDR1 as SGHTA and CDR2 as FQGNSA. The CDR3 sequence is CASSPPPRLEQYF. The CDR3 nucleotides are TGTGCCAGCAGCCCTCCCCCCCGCCTCGAGCAGTACTTC.

The J gene is TRBJ2-3, the V gene TRBV20-1; possibly TRBD2 for D (6 bases). The germline CDR1 and CDR2 sequences are DFQATT and SNEGSKA (reference sequence). V was trimmed by 2 bases and J by 7 bases, leaving 16 bases between them. The CDR3 totals 14 residues. The CDR3 DNA is TGCAGTGCTAGACCCCCCCTTAGCGGTTATACGCAGTATTTT. This gives the protein CSARPPLSGYTQYF.

This clonotype occurred many times. The genes are TRBV12-3 or TRBV12-4 and TRBJ2-1, with 8 nucleotides matching TRBD1. V shed 5 bases, J shed 10 bases, and the junction held 1 base outside the gene matches. This CDR3 comprises 11 residues. DNA of the CDR3: TGTGCCAGCAGTCCAGGGGGCGAGCAGTTCTTC. It yields the protein CASSPGGEQFF.

This clonotype was recorded a few times. The chain couples TRBV10-3 to TRBJ2-7; D uncertain. CDR3 length: 13 amino acids. Per the germline V gene, CDR1 is ENHRY and CDR2 is SYGVKD. With 0 bases removed from V and 3 bases from J, the gap between germline ends came to 6 bases. CDR3 in amino acids: CAISESTGYEQYV. CDR3 coding DNA: TGTGCCATCAGTGAGTCGACCGGCTACGAGCAGTACGTC.